This entry lists 21 T cell receptor beta chains sequenced from one sample in a study of shared clonotypes between healthy human individuals. This table comes from immunoSEQ multiplex PCR, and its TCRdb copy is limited to in-frame clones, with some not included. The table records about 2,500,000 clones, just over 90% of them present only once. Sequencing was done on a sample of naive CD4+ T cells sorted from blood. Subset specified: CD45RA+ positively selected. The receptors shown here come from a man younger than 35 in good health.

This chain uses TRBV19 with TRBJ2-4, with TRBD1 identical over 8 bases. The germline CDR1 and CDR2 sequences are LNHDA and SQIVND (reference sequence). J lost 6 bases, V lost 7 bases, and 8 bases had no gene match. The CDR3 is made up of 14 amino acids. CDR3 bases: TGTGCCAGTACCAACGACAGGGGAGGAAACATTCAGTACTTC. It translates to CASTNDRGGNIQYF.

This clone was seen only a few times. V is TRBV28 and J is TRBJ1-5; D may be TRBD1 (6 bases). Germline lookup yields CDR1 MDHEN and CDR2 SYDVKM. There are 15 residues in the CDR3. With 1 base removed from V and 1 base from J, the gap between germline ends came to 8 bases. The CDR3 DNA follows: TGTGCCAGCAGTTTATCGCAGGGGAGCAATCAGCCCCAGCATTTT. Protein: CASSLSQGSNQPQHF. Using reference TRBV28 and TRBJ1-5 for the parts outside the CDR3, the full variable domain is DVKVTQSSRYLVKRTGEKVFLECVQDMDHENMFWYRQDPGLGLRLIYFSYDVKMKEKGDIPEGYSVSREKKERFSLILESASTNQTSMYLCASSLSQGSNQPQHFGDGTRLSIL.

The rearrangement uses TRBV19 and TRBJ2-7, with D hard to call. The CDR3 has 15 residues. The V and J ends lost 6 bases and 0 bases respectively, with 15 bases between them. Germline values: CDR1 LNHDA, CDR2 SQIVND (reference sequence). CDR3 in amino acids: CASSRTPYSSYEQYF. CDR3 coding DNA: TGTGCCAGTAGCCGGACGCCTTATAGCTCCTACGAGCAGTACTTC.

The chain couples TRBV5-4 to TRBJ2-7; 8 bases match TRBD2. After removal of 4 bases from V and 2 bases from J, the junction contained 5 bases not matched to a gene. Germline CDR1 and CDR2: SGHNT and YYREEE (reference sequence). CDR3 length equals 14 residues. Here the CDR3 reads CASSPVAGPYEQYF. The CDR3 DNA sequence: TGTGCCAGCAGCCCAGTAGCGGGGCCCTACGAGCAGTACTTC.

The V call is TRBV6-5, the J call TRBJ1-4; no reliable D call. V gave up 5 bases and J gave up 7 bases, with 14 bases separating them. The CDR3 spans 14 residues. The V gene's germline CDR1 is MNHEY and CDR2 SVGAGI. The CDR3 reads CASSHGGVGEKLFF. As DNA, the CDR3 is TGTGCCAGCAGTCATGGCGGAGTGGGTGAAAAACTGTTTTTT.

This sequence joins TRBV7-2 and TRBJ2-7, with no clear D. CDR3 size: 15 residues. CDR1 and CDR2 from the germline V gene are SGHTA and FQGNSA. Trimming stripped 5 bases from V and 0 bases from J, with 14 bases between. CDR3 DNA: TGTGCCAGCAGCCCCGAGGTTTTGCCCTCCTACGAGCAGTACTTC. Translating gives CASSPEVLPSYEQYF.

The CDR3 nucleotides are TGTGCCAGCAGGCAAGCGGGAGGGAGAGAGCAGTACTTC. This encodes CASRQAGGREQYF. This chain connects TRBV7-2 to TRBJ2-7; 10 bases line up with TRBD2. Trimming took 6 bases from V and 7 from J; bases not matched to a gene: 6. This CDR3 contains 13 residues. Germline CDR1 is SGHTA and CDR2 is FQGNSA.

This chain connects TRBV5-8 to TRBJ2-1; D gene uncertain. Germline V CDR1 and CDR2: SGHTS, YDEGEE. CDR3 length: 12 residues. V was shortened by 7 bases and J by 6 bases, with 11 bases between the two germline ends. CDR3 residues: CASHTITNEQFF. The CDR3 bases are TGTGCCAGCCACACTATCACCAATGAGCAGTTCTTC.

J is TRBJ1-5 and V is TRBV5-6; 9 bases match TRBD1. V was clipped by 3 bases and J by 7 bases; unmatched bases: 8. Per the germline V gene, CDR1 is SGHDT and CDR2 is YYEEEE. The CDR3 contains 15 residues. The CDR3 nucleotides read TGTGCCAGCAGCTCGGTCGTGACAGGGGGACAGCCCCAGCATTTT. Protein product: CASSSVVTGGQPQHF.

The gene calls are TRBV27 and TRBJ1-2, with 8 bases fitting TRBD1. The CDR3 is made up of 14 amino acids. Germline assignment: CDR1 MNHEY and CDR2 SMNVEV (reference sequence). V trimming: 3 bases; J trimming: 3 bases; junction bases outside the gene matches: 3. DNA of the CDR3: TGTGCCAGCAGTTTTGGCAGGGGGCACTATGGCTACACCTTC. Its translation is CASSFGRGHYGYTF.

The rearrangement joins TRBV5-4 to TRBJ2-7, with 8 positions matching TRBD2. The CDR3 consists of 14 residues. Germline V gene lookup returns CDR1 SGHNT and CDR2 YYREEE (reference sequence). V trimming: 5 bases; J trimming: 2 bases; junction bases outside the gene matches: 6. This chain's CDR3 is CASRLSGGAYEQYF. The CDR3 region has the DNA TGTGCCAGCAGACTGAGCGGGGGTGCCTACGAGCAGTACTTC. The full variable domain, in which reference TRBV5-4 and TRBJ2-7 provide the parts outside the CDR3, is ETGVTQSPTHLIKTRGQQVTLRCSSQSGHNTVSWYQQALGQGPQFIFQYYREEENGRGNFPPRFSGLQFPNYSSELNVNALELDDSALYLCASRLSGGAYEQYFGPGTRLTVT.

V usage is TRBV6-1 and J usage is TRBJ2-1, with D perhaps given as TRBD1 or TRBD2 (5 bases each). CDR1 is MNHNS, CDR2 SASEGT, per germline. This CDR3 has 14 amino acids. The V gene lost 11 bases and the J gene lost 4 bases, with 18 bases spanning the gap. Here the CDR3 reads CAGGSQGSYNEQFF. CDR3 DNA: TGTGCCGGGGGTAGTCAGGGTTCTTACAATGAGCAGTTCTTC.

This chain joins TRBV11-2 and TRBJ1-1; D is ambiguous. The V end lost 5 bases, the J end lost 4 bases, and 8 bases lay between the germline ends. The CDR3 spans 12 residues. Germline V gene data show CDR1 as SGHAT and CDR2 as FQNNGV. CDR3 nucleotides: TGTGCCAGCAGCCCTGGATTCACTGAAGCTTTCTTT. It translates to CASSPGFTEAFF.

The chain combines TRBV30 with TRBJ1-6, with D unresolved. Germline lookup yields CDR1 GTSNPN and CDR2 SVGIG (reference sequence). The CDR3 sequence is 13 residues long. V was cut by 4 bases and J by 9 bases, with 13 bases left in between. CDR3 DNA: TGTGCCTGGAACGACCAGAGGACTTCACCCCTCCACTTT. Its protein product is CAWNDQRTSPLHF.

The J gene is TRBJ2-7, the V gene TRBV2, with a tentative D call TRBD1 (6 bases). The length of the CDR3 is 13 residues. Trimming took 11 bases from V and 1 from J, leaving 15 bases between them. The V gene's germline CDR1 is SNHLY and CDR2 FYNNEI. CDR3: CAGGRDISYEQYF. Written as DNA, the CDR3 is TGTGCCGGGGGCCGGGACATTTCCTACGAGCAGTACTTC.

This clone was seen just once. The chain uses TRBV19 and TRBJ1-1; D not certain. Trimming cost V 2 bases and J 1 base, with 8 bases left between them. Germline V gene sequence: CDR1 LNHDA, CDR2 SQIVND (reference sequence). This CDR3 is 14 amino acids long. The CDR3 DNA sequence: TGTGCCAGTAGTATATTCCCGAAGAACACTGAAGCTTTCTTT. This encodes CASSIFPKNTEAFF. The full variable domain, in which reference TRBV19 and TRBJ1-1 provide the parts outside the CDR3, is DGGITQSPKYLFRKEGQNVTLSCEQNLNHDAMYWYRQDPGQGLRLIYYSQIVNDFQKGDIAEGYSVSREKKESFPLTVTSAQKNPTAFYLCASSIFPKNTEAFFGQGTRLTVV.

V and J are TRBV7-2 and TRBJ2-7; D tentatively reads TRBD1 or TRBD2 (5 bases each). The ends were cut back, 5 bases at V and 0 bases at J, with 14 bases in the middle. CDR3 length equals 15 residues. The germline CDR1 and CDR2 sequences are SGHTA and FQGNSA. The CDR3 DNA reads as TGTGCCAGCAGCCTCCAGGGACCGAGCTCCTACGAGCAGTACTTC. Protein product: CASSLQGPSSYEQYF.

This CDR3 reads CASKGSGELFF. CDR3 coding DNA: TGTGCCAGCAAGGGTTCCGGGGAGCTGTTTTTT. The V and J genes are TRBV6-5 and TRBJ2-2; D unresolved. CDR1 MNHEY and CDR2 SVGAGI come from the germline V gene. V lost 7 bases and J lost 6, with 6 bases in between. This CDR3 has 11 amino acids.

A note on this clone: This specimen includes other DNA sequences encoding the same CDR3. The V and J genes are TRBV18 and TRBJ1-1; D is unresolved. V gave up 0 bases and J gave up 0 bases, with 5 bases separating them. The CDR3 spans 14 residues. CDR1 and CDR2 (germline): KGHSH, LQKENI. CDR3 sequence (DNA): TGTGCCAGCTCACCACCATCAGTGAACACTGAAGCTTTCTTT. Protein sequence: CASSPPSVNTEAFF.

The chain recombines TRBV18 with TRBJ2-1, with 10 bases that match TRBD2. Unmatched junction bases numbered 6, after V lost 0 bases and J lost 7 bases. Germline CDR1 is KGHSH and CDR2 is LQKENI. The CDR3 is 16 amino acids. This CDR3 is CASSPPASGRRNEQFF. The CDR3 DNA reads as TGTGCCAGCTCACCACCGGCTAGCGGGAGAAGAAATGAGCAGTTCTTC. The complete variable domain, with remaining parts taken from reference TRBV18 and TRBJ2-1, reads NAGVMQNPRHLVRRRGQEARLRCSPMKGHSHVYWYRQLPEEGLKFMVYLQKENIIDESGMPKERFSAEFPKEGPSILRIQQVVRGDSAAYFCASSPPASGRRNEQFFGPGTRLTVL.

For this clone: Other nucleotide sequences from this sample produce the same CDR3. The chain recombines TRBV30 with TRBJ2-7, with D possibly being TRBD2 (6 bases). This CDR3 is 11 amino acids long. The V and J ends lost 7 bases and 2 bases respectively, with 9 bases between them. Germline V gene sequence: CDR1 GTSNPN, CDR2 SVGIG (reference sequence). CDR3 sequence: CALTGAYEQYF. CDR3 DNA: TGTGCCTTGACGGGGGCCTACGAGCAGTACTTC.